These T cell receptor beta chains were read from a single sample in a study of cytomegalovirus exposure and HLA in healthy donors. Clones were read by immunoSEQ multiplex PCR, and TCRdb kept only the in-frame ones, dropping some. The sample includes 130,000 or so clones, around 78% of them seen just once. Material for sequencing was PBMCs. The receptors were sampled from a man in his forties in good health and CMV-seronegative. The CDR3 runs from the conserved cysteine through the conserved F or W. The order of the fields is D gene, J gene, V gene, clone size, CDR3 protein, CDR3 DNA. D genes are given only for firm matches. The size of a clone is reported for some rows only, either as once, few or many, or as a class for expanded clones.

>TRBD1|TRBJ2-2|TRBV29-1|-
CSVLRDRGAGELFF
TGCAGCGTTCTAAGGGACAGGGGGGCCGGGGAGCTGTTTTTT
>TRBD1|TRBJ1-5|TRBV10-1|-
CASPGQGAFPNQPQHF
TGCGCCAGCCCCGGACAGGGGGCCTTCCCCAATCAGCCCCAGCATTTT
>TRBD1|TRBJ1-1|TRBV7-2|once
CASRLGQGMAEAFF
TGTGCCAGCAGGTTGGGACAGGGGATGGCTGAAGCTTTCTTT
>-|TRBJ2-7|TRBV28|-
CASSLWGTHGTYEQYF
TGTGCCAGCAGTTTATGGGGGACACATGGGACCTACGAGCAGTACTTC
>-|TRBJ1-1|TRBV7-9|-
CASRLAGGPEAFF
TGTGCCAGCAGATTAGCCGGGGGTCCTGAAGCTTTCTTT
>-|TRBJ2-1|TRBV1|-
CTSSQVETGGSYNEQFF
TGCACCAGCAGCCAGGTCGAGACAGGGGGATCCTACAATGAGCAGTTCTTC
>-|TRBJ1-4|TRBV5-1|-
CASSSQVDANEKLFF
TGCGCCAGCAGCTCACAGGTGGACGCTAATGAAAAACTGTTTTTT
>TRBD1|TRBJ2-5|TRBV7-9|-
CASSLTGGAETQYF
TGTGCCAGCAGCCTGACAGGGGGCGCGGAGACCCAGTACTTC
>TRBD2|TRBJ2-3|TRBV6-1|few
CASSETGSGFSTDTQYF
TGTGCCAGCAGTGAAACGGGTAGCGGGTTTAGCACAGATACGCAGTATTTT
>TRBD1|TRBJ1-4|TRBV6-6|few
CASGPTRDRERKLFF
TGTGCCAGCGGACCGACCCGGGACAGGGAGAGAAAACTGTTTTTT
>TRBD1|TRBJ2-2|TRBV9|-
CASSVGRQGKAGELFF
TGTGCCAGCAGCGTAGGGAGACAGGGCAAGGCCGGGGAGCTGTTTTTT
>-|TRBJ2-1|TRBV29-1|-
CSVVGAILEGEQFF
TGCAGCGTTGTAGGTGCCATTCTAGAGGGTGAGCAGTTCTTC
>-|TRBJ2-7|TRBV7-2|-
CASRGGSYEQYF
TGTGCCAGCAGGGGGGGATCCTACGAGCAGTACTTC
>-|TRBJ2-5|TRBV5-4|-
CASSLEGFQETQYF
TGTGCCAGCAGTTTAGAGGGCTTCCAAGAGACCCAGTACTTC
>-|TRBJ2-3|TRBV7-2|-
CASSPWEGGTDTQYF
TGTGCCAGCAGCCCCTGGGAGGGGGGCACAGATACGCAGTATTTT
>TRBD1|TRBJ1-4|TRBV9|-
CASSVGPTGVFEKLFF
TGTGCCAGCAGCGTAGGTCCCACAGGGGTTTTTGAAAAACTGTTTTTT
>-|TRBJ2-2|TRBV5-5|-
CASSLEGGRGTGELFF
TGTGCCAGCAGCTTGGAAGGGGGAAGAGGCACCGGGGAGCTGTTTTTT
>-|TRBJ1-6|TRBV5-4|-
CASSLDRVGSPLHF
TGTGCCAGCAGCTTGGACAGGGTAGGATCACCCCTCCACTTT
>-|TRBJ2-7|TRBV7-3|-
CASSLRSGDEQYF
TGTGCCAGCAGCTTACGATCGGGGGATGAGCAGTACTTC
>-|TRBJ2-1|TRBV5-1|-
CASSLGPGSYNEQFF
TGCGCCAGCAGCTTGGGCCCCGGGTCCTACAATGAGCAGTTCTTC
>-|TRBJ1-2|TRBV27|-
CASRLRGSNYGYTF
TGTGCCAGCCGGCTCAGGGGTTCCAACTATGGCTACACCTTC
>-|TRBJ2-2|TRBV7-9|-
CSSSTPGATGELFF
TGTTCCAGCAGCACCCCGGGAGCTACCGGGGAGCTGTTTTTT
>TRBD2|TRBJ2-7|TRBV7-6|-
CASSLASGLTYEQYF
TGTGCCAGCAGCTTGGCTAGCGGGCTAACCTACGAGCAGTACTTC
>-|TRBJ2-1|TRBV7-9|few
CASRPPVRSSYNEQFF
TGTGCCAGCAGGCCCCCCGTGAGGAGCTCCTACAATGAGCAGTTCTTC
>TRBD1|TRBJ1-2|TRBV5-1|-
CASSARQGIRYGYTF
TGCGCCAGCAGCGCCCGACAGGGTATCCGCTATGGCTACACCTTC
>TRBD2|TRBJ2-7|TRBV10-3|-
CAISDWREGRGEQYF
TGTGCCATCAGTGACTGGCGGGAGGGCCGTGGCGAGCAGTACTTC
>TRBD1|TRBJ2-7|TRBV7-2|-
CASSSPGTGVNEQYF
TGTGCCAGCAGCTCACCGGGGACAGGGGTTAACGAGCAGTACTTC
>-|TRBJ1-3|TRBV9|-
CASSVATRGRADGNTIYF
TGTGCCAGCAGCGTAGCTACAAGGGGAAGGGCTGATGGAAACACCATATATTTT
>TRBD2|TRBJ2-1|TRBV18|-
CASSPGGLTAGAEQFF
TGTGCCAGCTCACCAGGGGGACTAACCGCCGGGGCTGAGCAGTTCTTC
>TRBD2|TRBJ2-7|TRBV30|-
CAWSVPGLAYEQYF
TGTGCCTGGAGTGTACCGGGACTAGCCTACGAGCAGTACTTC
>-|TRBJ2-1|TRBV5-1|-
CASSLAHFSREQFF
TGCGCCAGCAGCTTGGCCCACTTCTCAAGAGAGCAGTTCTTC
>TRBD1|TRBJ2-5|TRBV7-8|-
CASSFARGRETQYF
TGTGCCAGCAGCTTCGCGAGGGGGCGTGAGACCCAGTACTTC
>-|TRBJ2-4|TRBV15|-
CATSRAVAGAKNIQYF
TGTGCCACCAGCAGAGCTGTGGCGGGAGCCAAAAACATTCAGTACTTC
>-|TRBJ2-2|TRBV6-5|-
CASSYELADTGELFF
TGTGCCAGCAGTTATGAACTAGCTGACACCGGGGAGCTGTTTTTT
>-|TRBJ1-2|TRBV2|-
CASSVGGGVGGYTF
TGTGCCAGCAGCGTCGGGGGGGGCGTTGGCGGCTACACCTTC
>-|TRBJ1-1|TRBV5-1|-
CASSPLGGGSSEAFF
TGCGCCAGCAGCCCGCTAGGTGGGGGGAGTTCTGAAGCTTTCTTT
>TRBD2|TRBJ2-1|TRBV5-5|few
CASSLDAGGYNEQFF
TGTGCCAGCAGCTTGGATGCGGGAGGTTACAATGAGCAGTTCTTC
>-|TRBJ2-3|TRBV4-3|-
CASSQDSASATDTQYF
TGCGCCAGCAGCCAAGATTCCGCTAGCGCCACAGATACGCAGTATTTT
>TRBD2|TRBJ2-2|TRBV7-6|-
CASSTLAGGPGELFF
TGTGCCAGCAGCACACTAGCGGGGGGGCCCGGGGAGCTGTTTTTT
>-|TRBJ2-7|TRBV7-8|-
CASSLERGRGYEQYF
TGTGCCAGCAGCTTAGAACGCGGACGGGGCTACGAGCAGTACTTC
>TRBD1|TRBJ1-1|TRBV9|-
CASSSHRGGYTEAFF
TGTGCCAGCAGCTCTCACAGGGGCGGATACACTGAAGCTTTCTTT
>TRBD2|TRBJ2-1|TRBV7-3|few
CASSYSGTSGGNEQFF
TGTGCCAGCAGCTACTCCGGGACTAGCGGGGGAAATGAGCAGTTCTTC
>TRBD2|TRBJ2-7|TRBV2|-
CASSEASGTSKYEQYF
TGTGCCAGCAGTGAAGCATCCGGGACTAGCAAGTACGAGCAGTACTTC
>TRBD1|TRBJ2-1|TRBV9|-
CASSVEGQGNEQFF
TGTGCCAGCAGCGTAGAGGGACAGGGCAATGAGCAGTTCTTC
>TRBD2|TRBJ2-3|TRBV7-8|few
CASQRTSGVADTQYF
TGTGCCTCCCAGAGGACTAGCGGGGTCGCAGATACGCAGTATTTT
>TRBD2|TRBJ2-1|TRBV7-9|-
CASSRASGGYNEQFF
TGTGCCAGCAGCAGAGCTAGCGGGGGGTACAATGAGCAGTTCTTC